The present TCR beta chain was sequenced within a study of blood T cell repertoires in COVID-19. As for the study in general: Specimens from acute and convalescent COVID-19 originated in the United States, Italy and Spain. The cDNA or gDNA used as material had been derived from T cells, B-cell-depleted T cells, or PBMCs.

Trimming removed 1 base at V and 5 bases at J, with 5 bases between. Germline loops: CDR1 SGHNT, CDR2 YYREEE (reference sequence). The CDR3 runs 12 residues. Original data processing: Estimation of nucleated cell counts relied on the amplification of reference gene primers. Some clones are missing from TCRdb's copy, which holds only in-frame ones; the method was immunoSEQ multiplex PCR. The V and J calls and clone size come from that table; D and trimming were worked out from the DNA. The data contain some 35,000 clones, approximately 90% of them seen just once; the ten biggest clones take up 34%. The receptor was isolated from a man between 65 and 85 years old with active COVID-19. The specimen was peripheral blood. The rearrangement links TRBV5-4 to TRBJ2-3; D ambiguous. The CDR3 protein is CASSLRRDTQYF. Written as DNA, the CDR3 is TGTGCCAGCAGCTTGCGGAGAGATACGCAGTATTTT.